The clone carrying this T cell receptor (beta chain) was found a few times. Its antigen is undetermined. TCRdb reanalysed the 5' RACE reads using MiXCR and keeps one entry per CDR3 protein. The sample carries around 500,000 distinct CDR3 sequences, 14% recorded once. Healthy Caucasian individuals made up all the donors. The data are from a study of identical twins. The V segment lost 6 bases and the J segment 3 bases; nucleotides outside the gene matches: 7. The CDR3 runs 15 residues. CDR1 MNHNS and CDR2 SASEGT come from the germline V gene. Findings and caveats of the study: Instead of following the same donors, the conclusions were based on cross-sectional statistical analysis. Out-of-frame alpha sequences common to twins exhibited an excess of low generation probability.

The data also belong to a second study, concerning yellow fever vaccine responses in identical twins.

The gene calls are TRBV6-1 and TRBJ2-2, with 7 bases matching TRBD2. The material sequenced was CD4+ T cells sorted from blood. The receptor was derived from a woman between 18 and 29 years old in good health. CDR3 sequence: CASRRLARDTGELFF. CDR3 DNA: TGTGCCAGCAGGAGACTAGCCAGGGACACCGGGGAGCTGTTTTTT.